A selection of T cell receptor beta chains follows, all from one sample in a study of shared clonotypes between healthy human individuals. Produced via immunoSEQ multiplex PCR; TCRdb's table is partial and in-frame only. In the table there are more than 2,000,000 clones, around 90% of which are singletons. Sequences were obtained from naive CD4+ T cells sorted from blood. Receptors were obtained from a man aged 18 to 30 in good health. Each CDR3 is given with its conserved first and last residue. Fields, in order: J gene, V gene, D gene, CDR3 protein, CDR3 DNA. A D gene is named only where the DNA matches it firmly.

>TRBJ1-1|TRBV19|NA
CASSIQGRTEAFF
TGTGCCAGTAGTATTCAGGGGCGGACTGAAGCTTTCTTT
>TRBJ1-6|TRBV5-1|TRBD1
CASSFGTGGSSPLHF
TGCGCCAGCAGCTTCGGGACAGGGGGCTCTTCACCCCTCCACTTT
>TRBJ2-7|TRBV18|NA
CASSPGTNPYEQYF
TGTGCCAGCTCACCCGGGACAAACCCCTACGAGCAGTACTTC
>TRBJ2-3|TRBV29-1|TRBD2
CSVGLIAGATTDTQYF
TGCAGCGTTGGGCTTATAGCGGGGGCGACCACAGATACGCAGTATTTT
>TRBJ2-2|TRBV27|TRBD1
CASSSRDRGSGELFF
TGTGCCAGCAGTTCCCGGGACAGGGGTTCCGGGGAGCTGTTTTTT
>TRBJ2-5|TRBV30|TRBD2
CAWSVRSGRETQYF
TGTGCCTGGAGTGTACGGAGCGGGAGGGAGACCCAGTACTTC
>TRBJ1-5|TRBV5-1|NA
CASSLEGRSNQPQHF
TGCGCCAGCAGCTTGGAAGGCAGAAGCAATCAGCCCCAGCATTTT
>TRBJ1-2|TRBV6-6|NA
CASSSPVTVNYGYTF
TGTGCCAGCAGCTCCCCCGTGACAGTCAACTATGGCTACACCTTC
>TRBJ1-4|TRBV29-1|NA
CSVQPGTNEKLFF
TGCAGCGTTCAGCCGGGAACTAATGAAAAACTGTTTTTT
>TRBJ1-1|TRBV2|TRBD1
CASSEVAGTGTMNTEAFF
TGTGCCAGCAGTGAAGTCGCAGGGACAGGGACCATGAACACTGAAGCTTTCTTT
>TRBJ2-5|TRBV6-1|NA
CASTPGSMETQYF
TGTGCCAGCACCCCCGGGTCGATGGAGACCCAGTACTTC
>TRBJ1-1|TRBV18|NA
CASSPPRAVNTEAFF
TGTGCCAGCTCACCACCGAGGGCAGTGAACACTGAAGCTTTCTTT
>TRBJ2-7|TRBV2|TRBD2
CASSEKLAGVGEQYF
TGTGCCAGCAGTGAAAAACTAGCGGGAGTGGGTGAGCAGTACTTC
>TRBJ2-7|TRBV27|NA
CASRHSTRGSSYEQYF
TGTGCCAGCAGACACAGTACTAGGGGCAGTTCCTACGAGCAGTACTTC